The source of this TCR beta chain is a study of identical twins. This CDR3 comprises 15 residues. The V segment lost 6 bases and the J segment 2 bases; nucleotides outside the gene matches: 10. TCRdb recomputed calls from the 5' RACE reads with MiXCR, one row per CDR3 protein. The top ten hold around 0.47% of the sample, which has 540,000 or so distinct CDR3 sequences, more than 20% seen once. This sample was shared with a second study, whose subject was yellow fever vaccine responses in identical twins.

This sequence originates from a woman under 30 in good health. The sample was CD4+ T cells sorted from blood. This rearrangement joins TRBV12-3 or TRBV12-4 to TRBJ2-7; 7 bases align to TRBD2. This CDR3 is CASRPGAGVPYEQYF. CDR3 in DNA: TGTGCCAGCAGACCGGGCGCGGGAGTTCCCTACGAGCAGTACTTC.